The rows below give T cell receptor beta chains drawn from one sample of a study of T cells in Graves' hyperthyroidism and ophthalmopathy. TCRdb itself ran the multiplex PCR reads through MiXCR, one entry per CDR3 protein. The data contain more than 500,000 distinct CDR3 sequences, about 15% of them seen just once; the ten biggest clones take up about 14%. What was sequenced was blood. These receptor sequences come from a woman in her forties with Graves' hyperthyroidism. Both conserved end residues are part of each CDR3. Size is omitted from some rows. Given values are once, few, many or a class for expanded clones.

v_gene | abundance | CDR3aa
TRBV29-1 | many | CSVEPPGLADNEQFF
TRBV20-1 | - | CSTTWVGSYEQYF
TRBV5-1 | few | CASSLTRDFVAEAFF
TRBV11-2 | many | CASSLTSSTDTQYF
TRBV12-5 | - | CASGLGTGLVTEAFF
TRBV20-1 | few | CSARVGFTLHF
TRBV20-1 | - | CSATSGSVQETQYF
TRBV6-2/TRBV6-3 | - | CASSGLAGLSGANVLTF
TRBV20-1 | - | CSATEGSEQYF
TRBV5-1 | many | CASSQSTGEAFF
TRBV20-1 | few | CSASRAGGPDTQYF
TRBV27 | many | CASNPGLGSSYEQYF
TRBV12-3/TRBV12-4 | many | CASSLAATPSQETQYF
TRBV7-2 | many | CASSPGLNNSPLHF
TRBV6-1 | - | CASSGQGAGETQHF
TRBV2 | many | CASNRDNTDTQYF
TRBV3-1 | many | CASSQEKTRADTQYF
TRBV20-1 | few | CSAREQALNTEAFF
TRBV28 | - | CASSGFGRASDLKNIQYF
TRBV20-1 | - | CSARRDRVGNIQYF
TRBV6-2/TRBV6-3 | many | CASRIAGNQENQYF
TRBV7-2 | many | CASSLVGQGYYGYTF
TRBV12-5 | - | CASAPDVNTGELFF
TRBV18 | few | CASSPVGSSYNSPLHF
TRBV7-9 | - | CASSLFGFGSTDTQYF
TRBV20-1 | many | CSALTSGNTIYF
TRBV7-2 | many | CASSQSGGRGINEQFF
TRBV28 | few | CASSREQGEEKLFF
TRBV27 | many | CASSLASGSNEQYF
TRBV20-1 | - | CSARDLGGSGEQYF
TRBV28 | many | CASSDLAGVETQYF
TRBV27 | many | CASSLFPASVETQYF
TRBV7-9 | - | CASSPGLADYNERFF
TRBV20-1 | many | CSASESPKTQYF
TRBV9 | few | CASSVRQGANFNEQFF
TRBV5-1 | few | CASSFTGWETQYF
TRBV28 | many | CASSPQAFIRNIYF
TRBV28 | many | CASRARDTNEQFF
TRBV7-8 | - | CASTEPGQGHEKLFF
TRBV20-1 | many | CSAQTDNTEAFF
TRBV4-1 | - | CASSQERVQGVSYEQYF
TRBV28 | - | CAGYPGTPVSYEQYF
TRBV30 | many | CASKGQIYNEQFF
TRBV14 | - | CASSQAEGITNEKLFF
TRBV15 | few | CATSPGRGRDYEQYF
TRBV24-1 | few | CATSDPQGRDTYNEQFF
TRBV7-2 | - | CASSGTSGMYEQYF
TRBV4-3 | - | CASSQVAMSGDSYEQYF